Presented here are 30 T cell receptor beta chains from one specimen sequenced in a study of T-cell reconstitution after alpha-beta-depleted transplantation in children. TCRbeta library construction was performed incorporating unique molecular identifiers. TCRdb passed the PCR reads through MiXCR, listing each CDR3 protein once. This sample carries around 380,000 distinct CDR3 sequences, about 11% of them seen once, and the ten largest clones take roughly 5.5%. This specimen was PBMCs from the stem cell graft donor, taken from the stem cell graft. These receptor sequences come from a human donor who donated a stem cell graft to a child with acute myeloid leukemia.

The chain couples TRBV7-9 to TRBJ2-3; D remains ambiguous. The germline CDR1 and CDR2 sequences are SEHNR and FQNEAQ (reference sequence). The V and J ends lost 1 base and 11 bases respectively, with 10 bases between them. The CDR3 consists of 12 residues. The CDR3 sequence: CASSLGTPRQYF. The CDR3 bases are TGTGCCAGCAGCTTAGGTACGCCGAGGCAGTATTTT.

This clonotype was recorded a few times. This sequence joins TRBV27 and TRBJ2-2; 9 bases match TRBD1. The CDR3 length is 15 residues. After removal of 6 bases from V and 4 bases from J, the junction contained 6 bases not matched to a gene. From germline, CDR1 is MNHEY and CDR2 SMNVEV (reference sequence). The CDR3: CASSPTGGFTGELFF. CDR3 nucleotide sequence: TGTGCCAGCAGCCCGACAGGGGGGTTCACCGGGGAGCTGTTTTTT.

This clonotype was detected ten times or more. The chain recombines TRBV14 with TRBJ1-2; D is unclear. Germline values: CDR1 SGHDN, CDR2 FVKESK. The ends were cut back, 5 bases at V and 2 bases at J, with 12 bases in the middle. The CDR3 has 14 amino acids. The CDR3 is CASSFDRTNYGYTF. The CDR3 DNA is TGTGCCAGCAGCTTTGACCGGACCAACTATGGCTACACCTTC.

The chain couples TRBV7-6 to TRBJ2-3, with 7 nucleotides matching TRBD1. Per the germline V gene, CDR1 is SGHVS and CDR2 is FNYEAQ. The CDR3 spans 17 residues. J lost 1 base, V lost 1 base, and 8 bases had no gene match. The CDR3 sequence: CASSLETGKGGTDTQYF. CDR3 bases: TGTGCCAGCAGCTTAGAGACAGGGAAAGGAGGCACAGATACGCAGTATTTT.

The chain joins TRBV6-2 or TRBV6-3 to TRBJ2-5; 8 bases map to TRBD2. CDR1 is MNHEY, CDR2 SVGEGT, per germline. The CDR3 totals 15 residues. J gave up 5 bases and V 2 bases, and 7 bases lay outside the gene matches. DNA for the CDR3: TGTGCCAGCAGTTACGTTCGCGGGAGGCGGGAGACCCAGTACTTC. It is translated as CASSYVRGRRETQYF.

J is TRBJ2-5 and V is TRBV7-9; 9 bases are a match to TRBD1. Per the germline V gene, CDR1 is SEHNR and CDR2 is FQNEAQ (reference sequence). V lost 8 bases, J lost 3 bases, and 7 bases stayed unmatched. The length of the CDR3 is 14 residues. CDR3 bases: TGTGCCAGCGTACCGGACAGGGGTGAAGAGACCCAGTACTTC. Its translation is CASVPDRGEETQYF.

This chain uses TRBV29-1 with TRBJ2-5, with 8 bases fitting TRBD1. This CDR3 is 15 amino acids long. Germline V lookup: CDR1 SQVTM, CDR2 ANQGSEA. The trim removed 0 bases at V and 4 bases at J, leaving 7 bases unmatched. DNA for the CDR3: TGCAGCGTTGAAGATTGGGCAGGGGGCCTAGAGACCCAGTACTTC. This sequence encodes CSVEDWAGGLETQYF.

This clonotype showed up just a few times. An end of the junction differs from the germline gene, which may be a read error. V and J are TRBV11-1 and TRBJ2-4; tentatively, D is TRBD2 (7 bases). The CDR3 has 18 amino acids. Germline V lookup: CDR1 SGHAT, CDR2 FQDESV (reference sequence). Here the CDR3 DNA reads TGTGCCAGCAGCTTAACGTCAGGCGGGGGACAAGCCAAAAACAGTCAGTACTTC. Translating gives CASSLTSGGGQAKNSQYF.

The sample holds a few counts of this clonotype. J is TRBJ2-7 and V is TRBV20-1; possibly TRBD2 for D (5 bases). With 6 bases removed from V and 2 bases from J, the gap between germline ends came to 17 bases. The CDR3 totals 14 residues. Germline lookup yields CDR1 DFQATT and CDR2 SNEGSKA (reference sequence). The CDR3 is CSALGRETAYEQYF. The CDR3, as DNA: TGCAGTGCCCTGGGCCGGGAAACAGCCTACGAGCAGTACTTC.

This clonotype was detected a few times. The V call is TRBV7-2, the J call TRBJ2-1; TRBD2 is a possible D gene (5 bases). The germline V and J ends were trimmed by 1 base and 8 bases, with 15 bases remaining between them. The CDR3 spans 15 residues. Per the germline V gene, CDR1 is SGHTA and CDR2 is FQGNSA. The CDR3 coding sequence is TGTGCCAGCAGCTTAGTGGACCGGTCGCGGGATGAGCAGTTCTTC. It translates to CASSLVDRSRDEQFF.

The sample holds a few counts of this clonotype. The chain couples TRBV29-1 to TRBJ2-7; 10 bases map to TRBD2. This CDR3 has 13 amino acids. V shed 6 bases and J 2 bases; nucleotides not matched to a gene: 4. Germline loops: CDR1 SQVTM, CDR2 ANQGSEA. The CDR3 here is CSVRLAGTYEQYV. CDR3 coding DNA: TGCAGCGTCCGACTAGCGGGTACCTACGAGCAGTACGTC.

This clonotype has at least ten counts. CDR3 coding DNA: TGTGCCAGCAGTCCCGGGACAGCCCACGACACTGAAGCTTTCTTT. Translation: CASSPGTAHDTEAFF. The V gene is TRBV6-1, the J gene TRBJ1-1; 7 bases line up with TRBD1. V lost 5 bases and J lost 3; bases outside the gene matches: 9. The germline CDR1 and CDR2 sequences are MNHNS and SASEGT. This CDR3 spans 15 amino acids.

This clonotype was counted ten times or more. The chain is built from TRBV5-1 and TRBJ2-1; 9 bases align to TRBD2. The V and J ends lost 2 bases and 6 bases, in that order; junction bases with no gene match: 6. The CDR3 runs 15 residues. Per germline, CDR1 SGHRS and CDR2 YFSETQ. CDR3 DNA: TGCGCCAGCAGCTTACAACTAGCGGGCAGCAATGAGCAGTTCTTC. This gives the protein CASSLQLAGSNEQFF.

This clonotype was seen at least ten times. The rearrangement joins TRBV10-3 to TRBJ2-2; 7 nucleotides agree with TRBD1. The V gene end was trimmed by 4 bases and the J gene end by 2 bases; junction bases not matched to a gene: 7. This CDR3 has 16 residues. Germline lookup yields CDR1 ENHRY and CDR2 SYGVKD. The CDR3 region is CAISGTGTANTGELFF. The CDR3 DNA is TGTGCCATCAGTGGCACCGGGACAGCTAACACCGGGGAGCTGTTTTTT.

This clonotype has just a few counts. As DNA, the CDR3 is TGTGCCAGCACCAAAGTAGCGGGAAGTAACAATGAGCAGTTCTTC. Protein: CASTKVAGSNNEQFF. V and J are TRBV6-4 and TRBJ2-1, with 8 bases lining up with TRBD2. The germline gives CDR1 MRHNA, CDR2 SNTAGT. The CDR3 totals 15 residues. The V gene end was trimmed by 7 bases and the J gene end by 5 bases; junction bases not matched to a gene: 10.

The chain carries TRBV29-1 and TRBJ2-7; D possibly corresponds to TRBD1 (6 bases). The CDR3 runs to 14 residues. CDR1 is SQVTM, CDR2 ANQGSEA, per germline. V was pared by 3 bases and J by 0 bases, with 12 bases between. The CDR3 DNA follows: TGCAGCGTTGAGACAGGACCCAGCTCCTACGAGCAGTACTTC. Its protein product is CSVETGPSSYEQYF.

This clonotype was seen a few times. This chain connects TRBV20-1 to TRBJ2-5; D may correspond to TRBD1 or TRBD2 (5 bases each). Between the trimmed V and J ends, which lost 2 bases and 1 base, there was a span of 11 bases. Germline CDR1 and CDR2: DFQATT and SNEGSKA (reference sequence). This CDR3 is 14 amino acids long. CDR3 in amino acids: CSARTGRSQETQYF. CDR3 nucleotides: TGCAGTGCTAGAACGGGACGGTCCCAAGAGACCCAGTACTTC.

This clonotype came up a few times. The chain combines TRBV9 with TRBJ2-7; D possibly matches TRBD1 or TRBD2 (5 bases each). The CDR3 extends over 14 amino acids. CDR1 SGDLS and CDR2 YYNGEE come from the germline V gene. Between the trimmed V and J ends, which lost 4 bases and 5 bases, there was a span of 16 bases. CDR3 in amino acids: CASSPGVGTDEQYF. In DNA, the CDR3 is TGTGCCAGCAGCCCCGGGGTAGGGACCGACGAGCAGTACTTC.

The chain carries TRBV4-2 and TRBJ2-3; D uncertain. The germline CDR1 and CDR2 sequences are LGHNA and YNFKEQ. V was shortened by 0 bases and J by 3 bases, with 13 bases between the two germline ends. The CDR3 covers 16 residues. CDR3 DNA sequence: TGTGCCAGCAGCCAAGACCGCGTTGATAATACAGATACGCAGTATTTT. It yields the protein CASSQDRVDNTDTQYF.

This clonotype was observed at least ten times. The chain combines TRBV20-1 with TRBJ2-5; tentatively, D is TRBD2 (5 bases). Germline CDR1 DFQATT, CDR2 SNEGSKA (reference sequence). V was clipped by 1 base and J by 5 bases, with 20 bases between them. This CDR3 is built from 16 residues. CDR3 sequence: CSARGVRGAHGETQYF. As DNA, the CDR3 is TGCAGTGCTAGAGGGGTACGGGGAGCGCACGGGGAGACCCAGTACTTC.

Only a few counts were recorded for this clonotype. This chain uses TRBV27 with TRBJ2-5, with TRBD2 matching over 7 bases. This CDR3 has 12 amino acids. Germline CDR1 MNHEY, CDR2 SMNVEV (reference sequence). The J segment lost 5 bases and the V segment lost 5 bases, leaving 2 bases of the junction unmatched. The CDR3 nucleotides read TGTGCCAGCAGTCGGGGGGATGAGACCCAGTACTTC. This sequence encodes CASSRGDETQYF.

The gene calls are TRBV7-9 and TRBJ2-5; D is possibly TRBD2 (6 bases). The germline V gene has CDR1 SEHNR and CDR2 FQNEAQ (reference sequence). Trimming took 4 bases from V and 4 from J, leaving 13 bases between them. The CDR3 has 14 amino acids. The CDR3 is CASSSPPAGETQYF. CDR3 in DNA: TGTGCCAGCAGCTCTCCCCCAGCGGGAGAGACCCAGTACTTC. Drawing the rest from reference TRBV7-9 and TRBJ2-5, the complete variable domain is DTGVSQNPRHKITKRGQNVTFRCDPISEHNRLYWYRQTLGQGPEFLTYFQNEAQLEKSRLLSDRFSAERPKGSFSTLEIQRTEQGDSAMYLCASSSPPAGETQYFGPGTRLLVL.

This clonotype appeared many times. The chain uses TRBV12-3 or TRBV12-4 and TRBJ2-7; D call uncertain. The ends were cut back, 2 bases at V and 2 bases at J, with 10 bases in the middle. This CDR3 contains 14 residues. This CDR3 reads CASSLSSGTYEQYF. The CDR3 DNA sequence: TGTGCCAGCAGTTTATCGTCCGGAACCTACGAGCAGTACTTC.

With respect to this clonotype: One end of the junction is discordant with germline, which a read error may explain. This chain joins TRBV29-1 and TRBJ1-3; D is possibly TRBD1 (6 bases). The CDR3 totals 16 residues. Germline CDR1 and CDR2: SQVTM and ANQGSEA. The CDR3 DNA is TGCAGCGTTGGTGGGGGGCCGCGCACCTCTGGAAACACCATATATTTC. Protein product: CSVGGGPRTSGNTIYF.

This clonotype was counted many times. V gene TRBV7-3 combines with J gene TRBJ2-1; no reliable D call. Per the germline V gene, CDR1 is SGHTA and CDR2 is FQGTGA. The CDR3 runs to 14 residues. Deletions cut 0 bases from V and 5 bases from J, with 8 bases between. CDR3 region: CASSLTAYDNEQFF. CDR3 nucleotides: TGTGCCAGCAGCTTAACAGCCTACGACAATGAGCAGTTCTTC.

This clonotype was found a few times. This rearrangement joins TRBV3-1 to TRBJ1-1, with D possibly TRBD1 on 5 matching bases. CDR3 length: 12 residues. Germline loops: CDR1 LGHDT, CDR2 YNNKEL (reference sequence). The V gene lost 4 bases and the J gene lost 7 bases, with 10 bases spanning the gap. The CDR3 loop is CASSRGHDEAFF. CDR3 DNA: TGTGCCAGCAGCCGAGGACACGATGAAGCTTTCTTT.

The CDR3 DNA follows: TGTGCCAGCAGCTTAACACGCTGGGCACCCTATGGCTACACCTTC. As protein: CASSLTRWAPYGYTF. The rearrangement joins TRBV11-2 to TRBJ1-2, with unresolved D. This CDR3 comprises 15 residues. From germline, CDR1 is SGHAT and CDR2 FQNNGV. Trimming pared 2 bases from V and 4 bases from J, leaving 14 bases between.

V and J are TRBV5-6 and TRBJ1-2; TRBD1 matches at 7 bases. CDR1 is SGHDT, CDR2 YYEEEE, per germline. The CDR3 covers 18 residues. Trimming cost V 3 bases and J 6 bases; bases outside gene matches: 20. The CDR3 DNA sequence: TGTGCCAGCAGCTCCCCCCTATGGAGTAGGGGGCTCAAGCATGGCTACACCTTC. It specifies CASSSPLWSRGLKHGYTF. Full variable domain (outside the CDR3, taken from reference TRBV5-6 and TRBJ1-2): DAGVTQSPTHLIKTRGQQVTLRCSPKSGHDTVSWYQQALGQGPQFIFQYYEEEERQRGNFPDRFSGHQFPNYSSELNVNALLLGDSALYLCASSSPLWSRGLKHGYTFGSGTRLTVV.

This sequence joins TRBV5-6 and TRBJ2-5, with D tentatively TRBD1 or TRBD2 (5 bases each). The germline V gene has CDR1 SGHDT and CDR2 YYEEEE. The CDR3 totals 14 residues. The V end was cut by 4 bases, the J end by 5 bases, with 15 bases between. The CDR3 loop reads CASSLGTPRETQYF. The CDR3 DNA reads as TGTGCCAGCAGCCTGGGGACCCCACGGGAGACCCAGTACTTC.

This clonotype was found a few times. This chain uses TRBV12-3 or TRBV12-4 with TRBJ2-1; D is unclear. V dropped 2 bases and J dropped 8 bases, with 10 bases sitting between them. This CDR3 is built from 13 residues. CDR3 nucleotide sequence: TGTGCCAGCAGTTTAAGGCCAAATTATGAGCAGTTCTTC. Translated, it gives CASSLRPNYEQFF.